The 8 T cell receptor beta chains reported below all come from one sample, sequenced in a study of post-analysis software for immune sequencing data. Study-wide points: Patients carried roughly 5 TRBV segments more frequently than controls did, and TRBV5-6, TRBV5-1 and TRBV20-1 were among them.

Unique molecular identifiers were built into the TCR beta cDNA libraries. TCRdb called the PCR reads again in MiXCR, with one record for every CDR3 protein. The profile covers some 690,000 distinct CDR3 sequences, with about 60% appearing a single time and over 9% taken by the ten largest. Their target antigens are unknown. The sequencing input was blood. The receptors derive from a girl aged 2 to 9 with multiple sclerosis.

The rearrangement uses TRBV5-1 and TRBJ1-1; 7 bases align to TRBD1. The CDR3 is 14 residues long. V shed 3 bases, J shed 3 bases, and the junction held 5 bases outside the gene matches. Germline V lookup: CDR1 SGHRS, CDR2 YFSETQ. CDR3 DNA sequence: TGCGCCAGCAGCTACCGGACAGGATACACTGAAGCTTTCTTT. It translates to CASSYRTGYTEAFF.

The chain combines TRBV11-2 with TRBJ1-2, with 10 nucleotides matching TRBD1. Unmatched junction bases numbered 5, after V lost 1 base and J lost 6 bases. This CDR3 contains 15 residues. Germline lookup yields CDR1 SGHAT and CDR2 FQNNGV. The CDR3 region is CASSLVPTGGDGYTF. Here the CDR3 DNA reads TGTGCCAGCAGCTTAGTCCCGACAGGGGGCGATGGCTACACCTTC.

V and J are TRBV10-2 and TRBJ2-7; TRBD2 might be the D (6 bases). Trimming removed 7 bases from V and 1 base from J, with 17 bases in between. The CDR3 contains 15 residues. CDR1 WSHSY and CDR2 SAAADI come from the germline V gene. The CDR3 loop is CASMGGPKESYEQYF. CDR3 in DNA: TGCGCCAGCATGGGGGGACCAAAAGAATCCTACGAGCAGTACTTC.

This chain joins TRBV6-5 and TRBJ1-6; D is unclear. V lost 6 bases and J lost 5, with 17 bases in between. The CDR3 length is 16 residues. The germline gives CDR1 MNHEY, CDR2 SVGAGI. The CDR3 spells CASSPIQSKNNSPLHF. CDR3 nucleotide sequence: TGTGCCAGCAGCCCCATTCAGTCCAAGAATAATTCACCCCTCCACTTT.

The table lists this clonotype with a count of one. The rearrangement uses TRBV7-9 and TRBJ2-3; 9 nucleotides agree with TRBD2. Germline loops: CDR1 SEHNR, CDR2 FQNEAQ (reference sequence). The V gene end was trimmed by 2 bases and the J gene end by 4 bases; junction bases not matched to a gene: 7. CDR3 size: 16 residues. CDR3 nucleotide sequence: TGTGCCAGCAGCTTACATAGCGGGAGTGTGGCAGATACGCAGTATTTT. Its protein product is CASSLHSGSVADTQYF.

This chain links TRBV12-5 with TRBJ2-3, with TRBD1 matching 7 bases. The V and J ends lost 2 bases and 1 base, in that order; junction bases with no gene match: 12. This CDR3 contains 18 residues. Germline V lookup: CDR1 LGHNT, CDR2 FRNRAP. CDR3 loop: CASGLSIPGQTRTDTQYF. DNA for the CDR3: TGTGCTAGTGGTTTGTCAATCCCGGGACAGACCCGCACAGATACGCAGTATTTT.

The rearrangement links TRBV4-1 to TRBJ2-4, with 11 bases that match TRBD2. Germline loops: CDR1 MGHRA, CDR2 YSYEKL. The length of the CDR3 is 17 residues. J was trimmed by 0 bases and V by 2 bases; bases with no gene match: 3. The chain's CDR3 is CASSQPTSGVAKNIQYF. The CDR3 DNA is TGCGCCAGCAGCCAACCGACTAGCGGGGTAGCCAAAAACATTCAGTACTTC.

The rearrangement joins TRBV4-1 to TRBJ2-7; 13 nucleotides line up with TRBD2. J lost 6 bases, V lost 4 bases, and 9 bases had no gene match. Germline V gene data show CDR1 as MGHRA and CDR2 as YSYEKL. The CDR3 runs 16 residues. CDR3 in amino acids: CASSPGTSGEILEQYF. DNA of the CDR3: TGCGCCAGCAGCCCCGGGACTAGCGGGGAGATCCTCGAGCAGTACTTC.